This is a list of T cell receptor beta chains from one sample in a study of neoadjuvant anti-PD-1 for oral cavity cancer. This table comes from immunoSEQ multiplex PCR, and its TCRdb copy is limited to in-frame clones, with some not included. The sample shows about 23,000 clones, around 45% of them seen only once. Material: tumor tissue, obtained after nivolumab (anti-PD-1) treatment. These receptors all stem from a person aged 40 to 85 with oral cavity squamous cell carcinoma. Each CDR3 is given with its conserved first and last residue. The order of the fields is J gene, V gene, D gene, clone size, CDR3 protein, CDR3 DNA. A D gene is named only where the DNA matches it firmly. Some rows have no size entry. The others give once, few or many, or a class for an expanded clone.

TRBJ1-1 TRBV28 . few CASSVLQREAFF TGTGCCAGCAGTGTCTTACAGCGTGAAGCTTTCTTT
TRBJ2-5 TRBV6-1 TRBD2 . CASTPSVLAGEAQYF TGTGCCAGCACTCCTTCGGTACTAGCGGGGGAGGCCCAGTACTTC
TRBJ1-2 TRBV18 . medium-sized CASSPPSNYGYTF TGTGCCAGCTCACCACCGTCTAACTATGGCTACACCTTC
TRBJ1-1 TRBV5-4 TRBD1 . CASSYPGQVNTEAFF TGTGCCAGCAGCTACCCCGGACAGGTTAACACTGAAGCTTTCTTT
TRBJ1-2 TRBV6-5 . . CASSTQGLYGYTF TGTGCCAGCAGTACACAGGGCCTCTATGGCTACACCTTC
TRBJ2-1 TRBV6-1 . . CASRRVNNEQFF TGTGCCAGCCGCAGGGTTAACAATGAGCAGTTCTTC
TRBJ2-3 TRBV29-1 . . CSVGKGRGPRASSRTDTQYF TGCAGCGTTGGGAAAGGAAGGGGCCCCCGGGCCTCCTCACGCACAGATACGCAGTATTTT
TRBJ2-1 TRBV7-8 . few CASSLDYNEQFF TGTGCCAGCAGCCTCGACTACAATGAGCAGTTCTTC
TRBJ1-6 TRBV6-5 . . CASSWDHQPLHF TGTGCCAGCAGCTGGGACCACCAACCCCTCCACTTT
TRBJ1-1 TRBV5-6 . . CASRKEDWTEAFF TGTGCCAGCAGGAAGGAGGATTGGACTGAAGCTTTCTTT
TRBJ2-2 TRBV30 . medium-sized CAWSPHDPGTGELFF TGTGCCTGGAGCCCCCATGACCCGGGGACCGGGGAGCTGTTTTTT
TRBJ2-3 TRBV7-3 TRBD2 many CASSNPSSGGMTDTQYF TGTGCCAGCAGCAATCCTTCTAGCGGGGGCATGACAGATACGCAGTATTTT
TRBJ2-5 TRBV9 TRBD2 few CASSVGISGGQETQYF TGTGCCAGCAGCGTAGGGATCAGCGGGGGCCAAGAGACCCAGTACTTC
TRBJ1-6 TRBV9 TRBD1 . CASSADRASSPLHF TGTGCCAGCAGCGCGGACAGGGCCAGCTCACCCCTCCACTTT
TRBJ1-1 TRBV19 . . CARRSRQLNTEAFF TGTGCCAGGCGATCCAGACAGTTGAACACTGAAGCTTTCTTT
TRBJ1-2 TRBV5-6 . . CASSLATGSASYYGYTF TGTGCCAGCAGCTTGGCAACAGGGTCGGCTAGCTACTATGGCTACACCTTC
TRBJ2-1 TRBV6-5 . . CASSYITPFGYNEQFF TGTGCCAGCAGTTACATCACACCATTTGGGTACAATGAGCAGTTCTTC
TRBJ2-7 TRBV4-3 TRBD2 few CASSARLAGEYEQYF TGCGCCAGCAGCGCCCGACTAGCGGGGGAGTACGAGCAGTACTTC
TRBJ1-2 TRBV28 . few CASSERVYGYTF TGTGCCAGCAGTGAAAGGGTCTATGGCTACACCTTC
TRBJ2-3 TRBV7-2 . . CASSLPGADTQYF TGTGCCAGCAGCTTACCAGGCGCAGATACGCAGTATTTT
TRBJ2-7 TRBV11-2 . . CASSIGPSSYEQYF TGTGCCAGCAGCATTGGACCGAGCTCCTACGAGCAGTACTTC
TRBJ2-1 TRBV27 TRBD2 . CASSLHPGVAGVNNEQFF TGTGCCAGCAGTTTACACCCCGGGGTAGCGGGGGTCAACAATGAGCAGTTCTTC
TRBJ1-4 TRBV15 . few CAIARNEKLFF TGTGCCATCGCAAGGAATGAAAAACTGTTTTTT
TRBJ2-7 TRBV27 . . CASSYGRDYEQYF TGTGCCAGCTCATACGGGAGAGACTACGAGCAGTACTTC
TRBJ2-7 TRBV5-6 . . CASSPGPGIYEQYF TGTGCCAGCAGCCCTGGTCCAGGGATCTACGAGCAGTACTTC
TRBJ1-5 TRBV2 TRBD1 . CASSETGLNQPQHF TGTGCCAGCAGTGAGACAGGGTTAAATCAGCCCCAGCATTTT
TRBJ1-6 TRBV27 . . CASRLVENSPLHF TGTGCCAGCCGTCTAGTAGAGAATTCACCCCTCCACTTT
TRBJ2-3 TRBV9 . . CASSVGGGETTDTQYF TGTGCCAGCAGCGTAGGAGGCGGGGAGACCACAGATACGCAGTATTTT
TRBJ1-6 TRBV30 . . CAWSIGLFSSYNSPLHF TGTGCCTGGAGTATAGGTCTTTTTAGCTCCTATAATTCACCCCTCCACTTT
TRBJ2-2 TRBV7-9 . . CASSQDGTNTGELFF TGTGCCAGCAGCCAGGACGGAACGAACACCGGGGAGCTGTTTTTT
TRBJ1-4 TRBV29-1 . . CSVGWAGGEKLFF TGCAGCGTTGGGTGGGCCGGGGGTGAAAAACTGTTTTTT
TRBJ1-1 TRBV28 . few CASSLLREAFF TGTGCCAGCAGTTTATTGAGGGAAGCTTTCTTT
TRBJ1-3 TRBV19 . . CASSRQRPNSGNTIYF TGTGCCAGTAGTAGACAGCGTCCTAACTCTGGAAACACCATATATTTT
TRBJ1-4 TRBV6-1 TRBD1 . CASRTGSTNEKLFF TGTGCCAGCAGGACAGGGTCAACTAATGAAAAACTGTTTTTT
TRBJ1-6 TRBV9 . few CASSVYRRDSPLHF TGTGCCAGCAGCGTATACAGACGAGATTCACCCCTCCACTTT
TRBJ1-2 TRBV6-5 . . CASRKTNYGYTF TGTGCCAGCAGAAAAACTAACTATGGCTACACCTTC
TRBJ1-1 TRBV9 . . CASSKDPITEAFF TGTGCCAGCAGCAAAGACCCTATCACTGAAGCTTTCTTT
TRBJ2-1 TRBV5-1 . . CASSPGHGGDNEQFF TGCGCCAGCAGCCCCGGACACGGGGGTGACAATGAGCAGTTCTTC
TRBJ1-1 TRBV7-2 TRBD1 . CASSSPLWGTGGKNTEAFF TGTGCCAGCAGCTCTCCTCTCTGGGGGACAGGGGGTAAAAACACTGAAGCTTTCTTT
TRBJ1-2 TRBV18 . . CASSPPGTPGTGYTF TGTGCCAGCTCACCACCGGGGACACCGGGTACTGGCTACACCTTC